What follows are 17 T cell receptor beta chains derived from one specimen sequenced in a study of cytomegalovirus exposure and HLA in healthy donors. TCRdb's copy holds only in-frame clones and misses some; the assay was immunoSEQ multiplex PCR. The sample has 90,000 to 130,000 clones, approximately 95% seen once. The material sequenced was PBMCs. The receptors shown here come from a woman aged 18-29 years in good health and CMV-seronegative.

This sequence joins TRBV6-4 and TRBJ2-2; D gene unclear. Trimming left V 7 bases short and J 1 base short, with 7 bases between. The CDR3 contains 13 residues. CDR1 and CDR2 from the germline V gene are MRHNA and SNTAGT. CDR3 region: CASNSENTGELFF. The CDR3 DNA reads TGTGCCAGCAACAGTGAGAACACCGGGGAGCTGTTTTTT.

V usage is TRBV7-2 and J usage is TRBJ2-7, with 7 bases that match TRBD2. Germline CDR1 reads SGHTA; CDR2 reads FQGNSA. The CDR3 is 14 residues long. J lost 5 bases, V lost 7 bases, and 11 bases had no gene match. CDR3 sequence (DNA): TGTGCCAGCAAGGGAGGGCCAGCCTACAACGAGCAGTACTTC. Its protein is CASKGGPAYNEQYF.

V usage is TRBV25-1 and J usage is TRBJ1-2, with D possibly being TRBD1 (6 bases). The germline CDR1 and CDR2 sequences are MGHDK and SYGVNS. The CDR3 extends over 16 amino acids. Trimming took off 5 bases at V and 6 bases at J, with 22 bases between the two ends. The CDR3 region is CASSIRAGGLGDGYTF. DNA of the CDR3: TGTGCCAGCAGTATCCGGGCCGGGGGGCTCGGGGATGGCTACACCTTC.

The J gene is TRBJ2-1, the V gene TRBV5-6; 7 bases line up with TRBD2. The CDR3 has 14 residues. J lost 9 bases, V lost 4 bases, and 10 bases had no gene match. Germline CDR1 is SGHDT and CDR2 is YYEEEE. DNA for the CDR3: TGTGCCAGCAGCCGTGGAACTAGCGACACTGAGCAGTTCTTC. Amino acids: CASSRGTSDTEQFF.

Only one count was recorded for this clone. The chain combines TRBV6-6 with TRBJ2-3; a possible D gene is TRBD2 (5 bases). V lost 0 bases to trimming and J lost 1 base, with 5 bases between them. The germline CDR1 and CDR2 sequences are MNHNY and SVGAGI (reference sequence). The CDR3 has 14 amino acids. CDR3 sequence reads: CASSYSRGTDTQYF. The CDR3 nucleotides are TGTGCCAGCAGTTACTCGCGGGGCACAGATACGCAGTATTTT.

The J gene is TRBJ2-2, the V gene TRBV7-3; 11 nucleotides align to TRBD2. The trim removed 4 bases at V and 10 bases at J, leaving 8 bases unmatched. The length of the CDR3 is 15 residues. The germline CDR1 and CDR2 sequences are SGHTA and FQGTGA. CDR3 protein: CASSSGTSGGEELFF. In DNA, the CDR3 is TGTGCCAGCAGCTCCGGGACTAGCGGAGGCGAGGAGCTGTTTTTT.

CDR3 sequence: CASTFRTSGTPDYEQYF. CDR3 DNA: TGTGCCAGCACTTTCAGGACTAGCGGGACGCCTGACTACGAGCAGTACTTC. J is TRBJ2-7 and V is TRBV2; 12 bases match TRBD2. V lost 7 bases and J lost 3; bases outside the gene matches: 13. This CDR3 comprises 17 residues. Germline CDR1 is SNHLY and CDR2 is FYNNEI.

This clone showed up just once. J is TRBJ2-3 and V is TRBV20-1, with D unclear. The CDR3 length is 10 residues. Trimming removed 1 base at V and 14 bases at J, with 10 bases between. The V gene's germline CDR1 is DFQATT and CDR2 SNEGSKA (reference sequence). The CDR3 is CSARGAIWYF. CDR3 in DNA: TGCAGTGCTAGAGGGGCAATCTGGTATTTT.

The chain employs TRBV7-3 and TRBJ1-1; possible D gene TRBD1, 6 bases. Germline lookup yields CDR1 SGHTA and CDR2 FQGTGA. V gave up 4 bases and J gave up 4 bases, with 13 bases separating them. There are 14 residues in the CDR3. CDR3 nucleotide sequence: TGTGCCAGCAGCTCTACAGGGTGGAGCACTGAAGCTTTCTTT. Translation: CASSSTGWSTEAFF.

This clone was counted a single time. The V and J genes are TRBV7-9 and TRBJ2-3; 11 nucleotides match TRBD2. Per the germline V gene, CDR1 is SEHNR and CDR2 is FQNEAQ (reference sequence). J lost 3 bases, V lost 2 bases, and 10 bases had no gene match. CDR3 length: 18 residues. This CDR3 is CASSLPTSGAKGTDTQYF. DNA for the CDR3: TGTGCCAGCAGCTTACCGACTAGCGGGGCCAAAGGTACAGATACGCAGTATTTT.

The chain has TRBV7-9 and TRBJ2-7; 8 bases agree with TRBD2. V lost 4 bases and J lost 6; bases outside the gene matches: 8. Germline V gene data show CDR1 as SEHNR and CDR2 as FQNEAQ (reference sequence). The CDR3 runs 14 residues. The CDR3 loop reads CASSSGGLVFEQYF. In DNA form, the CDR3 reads TGTGCCAGCAGCTCCGGGGGACTAGTATTCGAGCAGTACTTC. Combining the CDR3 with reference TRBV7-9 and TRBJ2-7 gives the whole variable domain DTGVSQNPRHKITKRGQNVTFRCDPISEHNRLYWYRQTLGQGPEFLTYFQNEAQLEKSRLLSDRFSAERPKGSFSTLEIQRTEQGDSAMYLCASSSGGLVFEQYFGPGTRLTVT.

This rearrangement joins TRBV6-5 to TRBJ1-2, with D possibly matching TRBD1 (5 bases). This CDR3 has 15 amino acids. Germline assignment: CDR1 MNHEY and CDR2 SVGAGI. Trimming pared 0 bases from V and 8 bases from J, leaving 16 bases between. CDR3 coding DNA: TGTGCCAGCAGTTACTCCCAGCAGGGAACTTTCGGCTACACCTTC. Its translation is CASSYSQQGTFGYTF.

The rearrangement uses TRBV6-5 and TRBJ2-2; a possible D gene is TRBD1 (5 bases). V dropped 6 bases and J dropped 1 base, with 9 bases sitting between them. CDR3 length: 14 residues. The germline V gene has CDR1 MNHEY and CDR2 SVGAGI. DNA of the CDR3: TGTGCCAGCAGCCTTACAGGGAACACCGGGGAGCTGTTTTTT. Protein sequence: CASSLTGNTGELFF.

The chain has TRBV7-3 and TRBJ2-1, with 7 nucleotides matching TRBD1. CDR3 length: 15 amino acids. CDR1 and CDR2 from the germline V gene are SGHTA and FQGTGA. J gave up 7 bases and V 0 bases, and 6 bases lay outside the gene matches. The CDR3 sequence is CASSLTPTGKNEQFF. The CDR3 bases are TGTGCCAGCAGCTTAACCCCGACAGGGAAGAATGAGCAGTTCTTC.

This CDR3 reads CASSPKTQTPQETQYF. The CDR3 DNA sequence: TGTGCCAGCAGCCCCAAAACACAAACGCCCCAAGAGACCCAGTACTTC. V usage is TRBV11-2 and J usage is TRBJ2-5; D gene unclear. Trimming pared 5 bases from V and 1 base from J, leaving 17 bases between. The CDR3 totals 16 residues. Germline V CDR1 and CDR2: SGHAT, FQNNGV.

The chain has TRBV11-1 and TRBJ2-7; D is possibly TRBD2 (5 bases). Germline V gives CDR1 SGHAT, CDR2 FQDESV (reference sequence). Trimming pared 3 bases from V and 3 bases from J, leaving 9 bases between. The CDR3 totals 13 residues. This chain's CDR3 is CASSFHEGYEQYF. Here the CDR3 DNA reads TGTGCCAGCAGCTTCCATGAGGGCTACGAGCAGTACTTC.

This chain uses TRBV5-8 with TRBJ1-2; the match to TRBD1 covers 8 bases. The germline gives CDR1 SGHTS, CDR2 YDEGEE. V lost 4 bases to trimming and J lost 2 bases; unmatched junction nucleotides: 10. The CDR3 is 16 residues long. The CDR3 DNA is TGTGCCAGCAGCCCTGGGACAGGCGGCCCAAACTATGGCTACACCTTC. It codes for CASSPGTGGPNYGYTF.